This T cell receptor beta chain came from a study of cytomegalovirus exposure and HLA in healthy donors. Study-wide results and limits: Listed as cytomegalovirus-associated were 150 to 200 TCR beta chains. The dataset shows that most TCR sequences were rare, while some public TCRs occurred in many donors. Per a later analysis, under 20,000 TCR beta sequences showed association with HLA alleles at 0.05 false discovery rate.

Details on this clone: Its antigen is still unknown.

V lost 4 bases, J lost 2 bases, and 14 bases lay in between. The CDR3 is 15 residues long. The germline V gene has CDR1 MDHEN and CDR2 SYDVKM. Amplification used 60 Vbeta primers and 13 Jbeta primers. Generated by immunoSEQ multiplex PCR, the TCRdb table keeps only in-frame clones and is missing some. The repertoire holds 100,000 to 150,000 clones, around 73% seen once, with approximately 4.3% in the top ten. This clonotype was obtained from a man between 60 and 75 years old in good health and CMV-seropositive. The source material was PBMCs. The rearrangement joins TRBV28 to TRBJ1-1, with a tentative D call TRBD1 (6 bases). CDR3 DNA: TGTGCCAGCAGTTACTACGACAGGACAAACACTGAAGCTTTCTTT. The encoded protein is CASSYYDRTNTEAFF.